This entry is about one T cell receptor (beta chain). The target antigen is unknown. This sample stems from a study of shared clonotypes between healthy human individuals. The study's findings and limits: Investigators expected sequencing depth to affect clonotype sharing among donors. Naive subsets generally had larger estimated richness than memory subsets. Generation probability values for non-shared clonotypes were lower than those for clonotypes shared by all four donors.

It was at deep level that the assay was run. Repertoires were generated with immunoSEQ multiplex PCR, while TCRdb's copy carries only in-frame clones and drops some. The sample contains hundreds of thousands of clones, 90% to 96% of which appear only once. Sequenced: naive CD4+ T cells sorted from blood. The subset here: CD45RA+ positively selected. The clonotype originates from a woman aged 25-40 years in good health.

The DNA for the CDR3 is TGTGCCAGCTCACCCAGACTAGCGGGAGCGGCCGGGGAGCTGTTTTTT. Residues: CASSPRLAGAAGELFF. The V call is TRBV18, the J call TRBJ2-2; TRBD2 aligns across 12 bases. CDR1 and CDR2 (germline): KGHSH, LQKENI. The V gene end was trimmed by 3 bases and the J gene end by 6 bases; junction bases not matched to a gene: 5. The CDR3 is 16 amino acids.